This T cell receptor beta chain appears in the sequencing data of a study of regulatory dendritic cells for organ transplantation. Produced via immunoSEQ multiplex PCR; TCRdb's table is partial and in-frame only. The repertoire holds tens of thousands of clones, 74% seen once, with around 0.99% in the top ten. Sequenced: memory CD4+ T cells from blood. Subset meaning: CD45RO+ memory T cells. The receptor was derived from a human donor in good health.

CDR3 bases: TGTGCCAGCAGCAAAGAGGGGACAGGGGAGTTCAGTTCACCCCTCCACTTT. This codes for CASSKEGTGEFSSPLHF. This sequence joins TRBV21-1 and TRBJ1-6; the table's D call, TRBD1, has no DNA check behind it. TRBV21-1 counts as a pseudogene. The CDR3 extends over 17 amino acids.